Listed below are T cell receptor beta chains from one sample, sequenced in a study of blood T cells in healthy people across ages. In TCRdb, the 5' RACE reads were re-called with MiXCR into one record per CDR3 protein. The table has over a million distinct CDR3 sequences, about 43% seen once. Specimen: blood. These receptors originate from a woman aged 18 to 35 in good health. Each CDR3 is given with its conserved first and last residue. D genes are given only for firm matches. Size tells how often a clone was seen (once, few, many) or the class of an expanded clone, and some rows leave it out.

j_call	clone_size	v_call	d_call	cdr3_nt	cdr3_aa
TRBJ2-7	.	TRBV10-1	TRBD1	TGCGCCAGCAGTGGCACCTTGGGACAGCCTGATTCCTACAATGAGCAGTACTTC	CASSGTLGQPDSYNEQYF
TRBJ2-7	few	TRBV6-2/TRBV6-3	TRBD1	TGTGCCAGCAGTTATCTCAGGGGGATCTCCTACGAGCAGTACTTC	CASSYLRGISYEQYF
TRBJ2-1	few	TRBV27	.	TGTGCCAGCAGCCCGACGGCGGACAATGAGCAGTTCTTC	CASSPTADNEQFF
TRBJ2-3	.	TRBV21-1	.	TGTGCCAGCAGCAAAGTAGCGGGGAGGGGCACAGATACGCAGTATTTT	CASSKVAGRGTDTQYF
TRBJ1-2	.	TRBV6-5	.	TGTGCCAGCAGTTTGACAAATCGCCCCGCTGATGGCTACACCTTC	CASSLTNRPADGYTF
TRBJ2-2	.	TRBV6-2/TRBV6-3	.	TGTGCCAGCAGTTACTCGGCCTTTAGCGGGGAGCTGTTTTTT	CASSYSAFSGELFF
TRBJ2-7	.	TRBV5-6	TRBD2	TGTGCCAGCAGCTTGGGGCGGGAGGTACCCTACGAGCAGTACTTC	CASSLGREVPYEQYF
TRBJ2-5	.	TRBV5-1	TRBD2	TGCGCCAGCAGCTCGGATGGTCCGGGAGCGGGGGAGCAGTACTTC	CASSSDGPGAGEQYF
TRBJ2-7	.	TRBV6-6	.	TGTGCCAGCAGACCCCGACTAGGTTCAGTCGAGCAGTACTTC	CASRPRLGSVEQYF
TRBJ2-5	.	TRBV7-8	TRBD2	TGTGCCAGCAGCCTCCAGGGACTAGCGGGGTTTCAAGAGACCCAGTACTTC	CASSLQGLAGFQETQYF
TRBJ2-2	.	TRBV10-2	.	TGCGCCAGCAGCGGCAGACTCAGCGCGAACACCGGGGAGCTGTTTTTT	CASSGRLSANTGELFF
TRBJ1-5	.	TRBV20-1	.	TGCAGTGCTAGCTACACCCCTGGCCAGCCCCAGCATTTT	CSASYTPGQPQHF
TRBJ2-3	.	TRBV9	.	TGTGCCAGCAGCGTCGACAGAGACACAGATACGCAGTATTTT	CASSVDRDTDTQYF
TRBJ1-5	.	TRBV6-6	.	TGTGCCAGCAGTCAACGTGAGGAAAGCAATCAGCCCCAGCATTTT	CASSQREESNQPQHF
TRBJ2-7	.	TRBV6-1	.	TGTGCCAGCAGGGCGGGCCGGGGCCTCTCCTACGAGCAGTACTTC	CASRAGRGLSYEQYF
TRBJ2-3	.	TRBV6-5	.	TGTGCCATCAGTTACTCACCTAGCGTTGGCACAGATACGCAGTATTTT	CAISYSPSVGTDTQYF
TRBJ1-2	few	TRBV28	.	TGTGCCAGCAGGGCGGGACCCTCGGGGAACTATGGCTACACCTTC	CASRAGPSGNYGYTF
TRBJ2-3	.	TRBV4-1	.	TGCGCCAGCAGCCAAGATTGGGCCGCCCTGGACACAGATACGCAGTATTTT	CASSQDWAALDTDTQYF
TRBJ2-7	.	TRBV20-1	TRBD2	TGCAGTGCTAGACCTCTAGCGGGATCAGACTACGAGCAGTACTTC	CSARPLAGSDYEQYF
TRBJ2-4	.	TRBV24-1	TRBD1	TGTGCCACCAGTGATCCAGACGGGACAGACATTCAGTACTTC	CATSDPDGTDIQYF
TRBJ2-2	.	TRBV11-2	.	TGTGCCAGCAGCGTGGGAGGGGGGTTGGCCGGGGAGCTGTTTTTT	CASSVGGGLAGELFF
TRBJ2-5	.	TRBV30	TRBD2	TGTGCCTGGGGGATGGGACTAGTGGAGACCCAGTACTTC	CAWGMGLVETQYF
TRBJ1-3	.	TRBV2	.	TGTGCCAGCAGTCCCGACAGGACCCTCTCTGGAAACACCATATATTTT	CASSPDRTLSGNTIYF
TRBJ1-5	few	TRBV5-5	TRBD1	TGTGCCAGCAGCTATAATCCGGGACAGTATAATCAGCCCCAGCATTTT	CASSYNPGQYNQPQHF
TRBJ2-7	.	TRBV5-1	TRBD2	TGCGCCAGCAGCTTGGTAGCGGGGGGCAGATACAATGAGCAGTACTTC	CASSLVAGGRYNEQYF
TRBJ2-7	.	TRBV28	TRBD1	TGTGCCAGCAGCCCCAGGGGGCAGGGCCCACCCTACGAGCAGTACTTC	CASSPRGQGPPYEQYF
TRBJ1-1	.	TRBV5-1	TRBD1	TGCGCCAGCAAGGCAGGGGGCCTGAACACTGAAGCTTTCTTT	CASKAGGLNTEAFF
TRBJ2-1	few	TRBV20-1	.	TGCAGTGCCCCGGTCCTGCTCGGGAACAATGAGCAGTTCTTC	CSAPVLLGNNEQFF
TRBJ2-7	.	TRBV6-6	.	TGTGCCAGCAGGAGAGACCAGGGAAGTAACTACGAGCAGTACTTC	CASRRDQGSNYEQYF
TRBJ2-2	once	TRBV6-6	.	TGTGCCAGCAGTTATAACTCCGCGAACACCGGGGAGCTGTTTTTT	CASSYNSANTGELFF
TRBJ2-5	.	TRBV6-1	TRBD1	TGTGCCAGCAGTGACCGGACAGGGAGAGGAGAGACCCAGTACTTC	CASSDRTGRGETQYF
TRBJ2-2	.	TRBV12-3/TRBV12-4	TRBD1	TGTGCCAGCAGCAAGGGACAGGCGAACACCGGGGAGCTGTTTTTT	CASSKGQANTGELFF
TRBJ2-3	.	TRBV3-1	TRBD2	TGTGCCAGCAGCCCACCAAGGGCGGGGGGTGAACTCACAGATACGCAGTATTTT	CASSPPRAGGELTDTQYF
TRBJ2-5	.	TRBV3-1	.	TGTGCCAGCAGCCAAGATGGGAGAAGGAAGGAGACCCAGTACTTC	CASSQDGRRKETQYF
TRBJ2-3	.	TRBV9	TRBD1	TGTGCCAGCAGCGTAGGGACAGGCCTGAGTCGCCTCACAGATACGCAGTATTTT	CASSVGTGLSRLTDTQYF
TRBJ1-5	.	TRBV6-1	.	TGTGCCAGCAGTGAAGCGCCGGGGGATCGAGGTCAGCCCCAGCATTTT	CASSEAPGDRGQPQHF
TRBJ2-5	.	TRBV12-3/TRBV12-4	TRBD2	TGTGCCAGCAGCCACAAGGGACTAGCGGGACTAGAGACCCAGTACTTC	CASSHKGLAGLETQYF
TRBJ2-7	.	TRBV15	.	TGTGCCACCAGCAGAGGATGGGGCTACGAGCAGTACTTC	CATSRGWGYEQYF
TRBJ2-7	.	TRBV12-3/TRBV12-4	.	TGTGCCAGCAGTTTAGGTTCCAGGACGGTATCCTACGAGCAGTACTTC	CASSLGSRTVSYEQYF
TRBJ1-1	.	TRBV20-1	.	TGCAGTGCCCGGAGGTCTAACACTGAAGCTTTCTTT	CSARRSNTEAFF
TRBJ2-1	few	TRBV6-2/TRBV6-3	TRBD2	TGTGCCAGCAGTCACCCCGGACTAGCGGGAGGGTTATTGCATGAGCAGTTCTTC	CASSHPGLAGGLLHEQFF
TRBJ2-3	.	TRBV2	.	TGTGCCAGCACCGAAGGAAGTTACAGCACAGATACGCAGTATTTT	CASTEGSYSTDTQYF
TRBJ1-3	.	TRBV19	TRBD1	TGTGCCAGTAGCGGCGGGACAGGGCACTCTGGAAACACCATATATTTT	CASSGGTGHSGNTIYF
TRBJ1-5	few	TRBV20-1	.	TGCAGTGCGGGGGGACGGCCTAATCAGCCCCAGCATTTT	CSAGGRPNQPQHF
TRBJ2-5	once	TRBV21-1	.	TGTGCCAGCAGCAAAAGTTGTCGGACAGGGGTCGCGCCGGGGTTGTCAGAGACCCAGTACTTC	CASSKSCRTGVAPGLSETQYF
TRBJ1-5	.	TRBV2	.	TGTGCCAGCAGACTCGAGATTAGTCAGCCCCAGCATTTT	CASRLEISQPQHF
TRBJ2-3	.	TRBV6-5	.	TGTGCCAGCAGTTATTTCTCTTCGCGAAGGGATACGCAGTATTTT	CASSYFSSRRDTQYF
TRBJ1-2	.	TRBV12-3/TRBV12-4	TRBD1	TGTGCCAGCAGCCGGACAGGCTCTAATAACTATGGCTACACCTTC	CASSRTGSNNYGYTF
TRBJ2-7	.	TRBV6-1	TRBD2	TGTGCCAGCAGTGAGCTAGCGGGGACAATCTACGAGCAGTACTTC	CASSELAGTIYEQYF
TRBJ2-3	once	TRBV6-1	.	TGTGCCAGCAGCTCCCCCGATAGGGTCACTAGCACAGATACGCAGTATTTT	CASSSPDRVTSTDTQYF
TRBJ2-3	few	TRBV5-5	TRBD1	TGTGCCAGCAGCTTGGGGACAGGGCCCTATGCGGATACGCAGTATTTT	CASSLGTGPYADTQYF
TRBJ2-1	.	TRBV7-8	.	TGTGCCAGTCCTCCTCCTGAGCAGTTCTTC	CASPPPEQFF
TRBJ2-3	few	TRBV18	.	TGTGCCAGCTCACTTTCAGCCCCTACCACAGATACGCAGTATTTT	CASSLSAPTTDTQYF